This entry lists 5 T cell receptor beta chains sequenced from one sample in a study of blood T cell repertoires in COVID-19. The method was immunoSEQ multiplex PCR; TCRdb's version includes in-frame clones alone and lacks a portion of them. The data contain around 270,000 clones, 91% of them seen just once; the ten biggest clones take up 2.6%. Sequenced input: peripheral blood. These receptors originate from a person under 35 with COVID-19, enrolled during active disease.

This clone was counted only a few times. The V gene is TRBV25-1, the J gene TRBJ2-5; 9 bases align to TRBD2. The CDR3 totals 18 residues. Germline V gene sequence: CDR1 MGHDK, CDR2 SYGVNS. The junction had 15 bases not matched to a gene; V was cut back by 3 bases and J by 4 bases. Here the CDR3 DNA reads TGTGCCAGCAGTGAGCAACTCAGATTAGCGGGAGAGGGAGAGACCCAGTACTTC. Translated: CASSEQLRLAGEGETQYF. Based on the CDR3 plus reference TRBV25-1 and TRBJ2-5, the full variable domain is EADIYQTPRYLVIGTGKKITLECSQTMGHDKMYWYQQDPGMELHLIHYSYGVNSTEKGDLSSESTVSRIRTEHFPLTLESARPSHTSQYLCASSEQLRLAGEGETQYFGPGTRLLVL.

The CDR3 is CASSAGTSGYNEQFF. The DNA of the CDR3 is TGTGCCAGCAGTGCCGGGACTAGCGGCTACAATGAGCAGTTCTTC. V usage is TRBV9 and J usage is TRBJ2-1; TRBD2 agrees at 11 bases. Germline CDR1 SGDLS, CDR2 YYNGEE. This CDR3 spans 15 amino acids. The ends lost 5 bases at V and 3 bases at J; junction bases unmatched: 4. Full variable domain (outside the CDR3, taken from reference TRBV9 and TRBJ2-1): DSGVTQTPKHLITATGQRVTLRCSPRSGDLSVYWYQQSLDQGLQFLIQYYNGEERAKGNILERFSAQQFPDLHSELNLSSLELGDSALYFCASSAGTSGYNEQFFGPGTRLTVL.

In its sample, this clone was seen a few times. The rearrangement joins TRBV27 to TRBJ2-7, with TRBD2 matching 8 bases. Trimming took 5 bases from V and 3 from J; bases not matched to a gene: 6. Per germline, CDR1 MNHEY and CDR2 SMNVEV (reference sequence). The CDR3 is 14 residues long. In DNA form, the CDR3 reads TGTGCCAGCAGTCAGCGGGAGCGAGACTACGAGCAGTACTTC. Translated, it gives CASSQRERDYEQYF.

The rearrangement links TRBV21-1 to TRBJ1-1. TRBV21-1 is marked as a pseudogene. This CDR3 comprises 12 residues. The CDR3 loop reads CASKGVRTEAFF. The DNA of the CDR3 is TGTGCCAGCAAGGGAGTACGAACTGAAGCTTTCTTT.

This clone was observed a few times. This chain uses TRBV28 with TRBJ2-7, with TRBD1 matching 7 bases. Germline V CDR1 and CDR2: MDHEN, SYDVKM. CDR3 length equals 13 residues. Trimming cost V 8 bases and J 6 bases; bases outside gene matches: 10. This CDR3 is CASHGKGALEQYF. The CDR3 region has the DNA TGTGCCAGCCATGGGAAGGGGGCGCTCGAGCAGTACTTC.